A single sample is the source of the 30 T cell receptor beta chains below, sequenced in a study of blood T cell repertoires in COVID-19 (TCRdb year 2020). Libraries were prepared through the immunoSEQ multiplex PCR assay. TCRdb limited this immuneACCESS table to in-frame rearrangements with V and J called. A share of clones is missing; checked studies link under half to unresolved V genes, and the rest is unexplained. Within this sample are approximately 190,000 clones, with over 80% of them counted one time only. Of the sample, 7.8% is held by the ten largest clones. The material sequenced was peripheral blood. These receptors were taken from an older woman with COVID-19, enrolled during active disease.

This chain links TRBV4-3 with TRBJ2-2, with D hard to call. This CDR3 spans 14 amino acids. Trimming removed 1 base at V and 4 bases at J, with 7 bases between. Germline loops: CDR1 LGHNA, CDR2 YSLEER. The CDR3 bases are TGCGCCAGCAGCCAAGGGCCGTTCACCGGGGAGCTGTTTTTT. Protein sequence: CASSQGPFTGELFF.

This chain links TRBV3-1 (or the pseudogene TRBV3-2) with TRBJ2-5, with 7 bases fitting TRBD2. This CDR3 spans 14 amino acids. Germline trimming cut 4 bases from V and 5 bases from J; bases unmatched to any gene: 7. Germline V gene data show CDR1 as LGHDT and CDR2 as YNNKEL (reference sequence). The CDR3 DNA reads TGTGCCAGCAGCCCGCCTAGCGGTGCGGAGACCCAGTACTTC. As protein: CASSPPSGAETQYF.

The rearrangement joins TRBV6-2 or TRBV6-3 to TRBJ2-3, with 14 bases lining up with TRBD2. The germline CDR1 and CDR2 sequences are MNHEY and SVGEGT. V lost 6 bases and J lost 0; bases outside the gene matches: 14. The CDR3 has 20 amino acids. The chain's CDR3 is CASSPRTSGGRVPSTDTQYF. The DNA for the CDR3 is TGTGCCAGCAGCCCCAGGACTAGCGGGGGGAGGGTTCCAAGCACAGATACGCAGTATTTT.

This clone was observed a few times. CDR3 protein: CASSHRLAEPTDTQYF. CDR3 coding DNA: TGCGCCAGCAGCCATAGACTAGCGGAGCCCACAGATACGCAGTATTTT. The chain couples TRBV4-3 to TRBJ2-3; 9 nucleotides match TRBD2. There are 16 residues in the CDR3. Germline CDR1 is LGHNA and CDR2 is YSLEER. After removal of 3 bases from V and 2 bases from J, the junction contained 6 bases not matched to a gene.

This chain links TRBV6-1 with TRBJ2-1, with a weak D call TRBD2 (5 bases). V was cut by 2 bases and J by 0 bases, with 8 bases left in between. CDR1 MNHNS and CDR2 SASEGT come from the germline V gene. This CDR3 spans 15 amino acids. CDR3 residues: CASSETGSSYNEQFF. CDR3 DNA sequence: TGTGCCAGCAGTGAAACGGGGAGCTCCTACAATGAGCAGTTCTTC.

This chain uses TRBV7-9 with TRBJ1-4; D is uncertain. The length of the CDR3 is 18 residues. CDR1 SEHNR and CDR2 FQNEAQ come from the germline V gene (reference sequence). Between the trimmed V and J ends, which lost 1 base and 2 bases, there was a span of 17 bases. This chain's CDR3 is CASSLGPPLGSTNEKLFF. In DNA, the CDR3 is TGTGCCAGCAGCTTAGGGCCTCCCTTGGGGAGTACTAATGAAAAACTGTTTTTT.

This chain connects TRBV28 to TRBJ1-2; D is ambiguous. Germline V gives CDR1 MDHEN, CDR2 SYDVKM. The V and J ends lost 6 bases and 4 bases respectively, with 21 bases between them. This CDR3 spans 16 amino acids. The CDR3 spells CASSQLGATVPYGYTF. The CDR3 DNA reads as TGTGCCAGCAGCCAACTGGGCGCGACGGTCCCCTATGGCTACACCTTC.

The chain joins TRBV30 to TRBJ1-6; a weak D match, TRBD1 (6 bases). CDR1 GTSNPN and CDR2 SVGIG come from the germline V gene (reference sequence). The CDR3 length is 15 residues. V was cut by 3 bases and J by 7 bases, with 16 bases left in between. CDR3 sequence: CAWSAGALGNSPLHF. The CDR3 DNA sequence: TGTGCCTGGAGCGCAGGGGCGCTGGGGAATTCACCCCTCCACTTT.

The chain uses TRBV28 and TRBJ2-5; D perhaps matches TRBD2 (6 bases). The CDR3 consists of 16 residues. Germline CDR1 MDHEN, CDR2 SYDVKM. Trimming left V 6 bases short and J 1 base short, with 18 bases between. The CDR3 DNA is TGTGCCAGCAGCAGACCCACAGCGGGTGCCCAAGAGACCCAGTACTTC. Translation gives CASSRPTAGAQETQYF.

This clone was seen a handful of times. The chain has TRBV6-1 and TRBJ1-5; TRBD1 is a possible D gene (5 bases). The CDR3 consists of 16 residues. Germline loops: CDR1 MNHNS, CDR2 SASEGT. Between the trimmed V and J ends, which lost 2 bases and 7 bases, there was a span of 18 bases. CDR3 loop: CASSEKGWGDEQPQHF. In DNA, the CDR3 is TGTGCCAGCAGTGAAAAAGGTTGGGGCGACGAGCAGCCCCAGCATTTT.

This clone was seen a few times. The CDR3 spells CASSHIRDSYGYTF. CDR3 nucleotides: TGCGCCAGCAGCCACATCCGGGACAGCTATGGCTACACCTTC. V usage is TRBV4-1 and J usage is TRBJ1-2; 7 nucleotides line up with TRBD1. CDR1 is MGHRA and CDR2 is YSYEKL in the germline V gene. The CDR3 is 14 amino acids. The V and J ends lost 3 bases and 4 bases, in that order; junction bases with no gene match: 5.

The CDR3 nucleotides read TGTGCCAGCAGTTTAGAGACAGGGGGCGAAACTGAAGCTTTCTTT. It translates to CASSLETGGETEAFF. The chain joins TRBV28 to TRBJ1-1; 10 positions agree with TRBD1. V lost 2 bases to trimming and J lost 5 bases; unmatched junction nucleotides: 5. This CDR3 contains 15 residues. Germline values: CDR1 MDHEN, CDR2 SYDVKM.

This chain joins TRBV10-1 and TRBJ2-3; D is perhaps TRBD1 (5 bases). The germline V and J ends were trimmed by 2 bases and 1 base, with 16 bases remaining between them. CDR1 is WNHNN, CDR2 SYGVQD, per germline (reference sequence). The CDR3 extends over 17 amino acids. For the CDR3, the DNA is TGCGCCAGCAGTGAGGAGGCAGGGAAGGTGGGCACAGATACGCAGTATTTT. The encoded protein is CASSEEAGKVGTDTQYF.

V usage is TRBV6-2 or TRBV6-3 and J usage is TRBJ2-7; 8 bases line up with TRBD2. Germline V gene lookup returns CDR1 MNHEY and CDR2 SVGEGT. J gave up 2 bases and V 4 bases, and 13 bases lay outside the gene matches. The CDR3 covers 17 residues. The CDR3 spells CASSFRPGAGGTYEQYF. The CDR3 bases are TGTGCCAGCAGTTTCCGTCCCGGGGCGGGAGGTACCTACGAGCAGTACTTC.

This clone appeared a few times. The rearrangement joins TRBV27 to TRBJ2-1; D perhaps matches TRBD1 (6 bases). CDR1 and CDR2 (germline): MNHEY, SMNVEV (reference sequence). The CDR3 covers 15 residues. Trimming stripped 6 bases from V and 0 bases from J, with 12 bases between. The CDR3 nucleotides read TGTGCCAGCAGGTCCAGGGGTAGCTCCTACAATGAGCAGTTCTTC. Translating it yields CASRSRGSSYNEQFF.

The chain carries TRBV6-1 and TRBJ1-1; D uncertain. Germline V CDR1 and CDR2: MNHNS, SASEGT. This CDR3 has 13 amino acids. Trimming cost V 3 bases and J 3 bases, with 8 bases left between them. The CDR3 protein is CASSDRQYTEAFF. For the CDR3, the DNA is TGTGCCAGCAGTGACAGGCAGTACACTGAAGCTTTCTTT.

The CDR3: CASSEAIGAYGYTF. In DNA, the CDR3 is TGTGCCAGCAGTGAAGCGATCGGTGCCTATGGCTACACCTTC. The V gene is TRBV6-1, the J gene TRBJ1-2, with unresolved D. Germline loops: CDR1 MNHNS, CDR2 SASEGT. The V gene lost 0 bases and the J gene lost 4 bases, with 9 bases spanning the gap. The CDR3 consists of 14 residues.

This chain's CDR3 is CATQPGADSYEQYV. In nucleotides, the CDR3 is TGTGCCACCCAACCAGGGGCCGATTCCTACGAGCAGTACGTC. V and J are TRBV6-5 and TRBJ2-7, with D perhaps TRBD1 (6 bases). The CDR3 loop spans 14 amino acids. The germline V gene encodes CDR1 MNHEY and CDR2 SVGAGI. The V end lost 10 bases, the J end lost 1 base, and 17 bases lay between the germline ends.

V and J are TRBV7-2 and TRBJ1-2, with 7 nucleotides matching TRBD1. This CDR3 comprises 15 residues. Trimming removed 7 bases from V and 3 bases from J; junction bases left unmatched: 11. The V gene's germline CDR1 is SGHTA and CDR2 FQGNSA. The CDR3 spells CASTPGPTGYYGYTF. The CDR3 DNA reads as TGTGCCAGCACTCCCGGCCCGACAGGGTACTATGGCTACACCTTC.

This chain links TRBV28 with TRBJ2-6; 7 bases are a match to TRBD1. The CDR3 runs to 18 residues. The ends lost 0 bases at V and 0 bases at J; junction bases unmatched: 5. From germline, CDR1 is MDHEN and CDR2 SYDVKM. CDR3 sequence reads: CASSLWGQRPSGANVLTF. DNA for the CDR3: TGTGCCAGCAGTTTATGGGGACAGAGACCCTCTGGGGCCAACGTCCTGACTTTC.

This chain connects TRBV14 to TRBJ2-1; TRBD2 agrees at 8 bases. This CDR3 region has 16 residues. J was trimmed by 8 bases and V by 7 bases; bases with no gene match: 16. Per the germline V gene, CDR1 is SGHDN and CDR2 is FVKESK. The CDR3 spells CASTRWDGRARDEQFF. The CDR3 nucleotides read TGTGCCAGCACCCGATGGGACGGGAGGGCCAGGGATGAGCAGTTCTTC.

V is TRBV6-5 and J is TRBJ1-1; 8 bases align to TRBD1. J gave up 1 base and V 11 bases, and 9 bases lay outside the gene matches. Germline CDR1 is MNHEY and CDR2 is SVGAGI. The CDR3 runs to 14 residues. CDR3 sequence (DNA): TGTGCCGCAATCCGGACAGGGCCGAACACTGAAGCTTTCTTT. Translated, it gives CAAIRTGPNTEAFF.

V gene TRBV27 combines with J gene TRBJ1-6; D may be TRBD1 (6 bases). Trimming removed 3 bases from V and 10 bases from J, with 16 bases in between. From germline, CDR1 is MNHEY and CDR2 SMNVEV (reference sequence). The CDR3 is 15 residues long. This CDR3 is CASSFLQGGGSPLHF. DNA of the CDR3: TGTGCCAGCAGTTTTCTACAGGGTGGGGGATCACCCCTCCACTTT.

The gene calls are TRBV11-2 and TRBJ2-1, with 8 nucleotides matching TRBD2. The V and J ends lost 5 bases and 10 bases, in that order; junction bases with no gene match: 7. The length of the CDR3 is 13 residues. The germline V gene encodes CDR1 SGHAT and CDR2 FQNNGV. CDR3 protein: CASSLLSGGEQFF. The CDR3 DNA reads as TGTGCCAGCAGCCTCCTCTCGGGGGGGGAGCAGTTCTTC.

This clone was seen repeatedly, ten times or more. The chain uses TRBV7-8 and TRBJ1-5; possibly TRBD1 for D (6 bases). The CDR3 sequence is 15 residues long. The ends were cut back, 1 base at V and 2 bases at J, with 9 bases in the middle. Looked up from germline, CDR1 is SGHVS and CDR2 is FQNEAQ. The CDR3 DNA reads TGTGCCAGCAGCTTAGACAGGGTAGGCAATCAGCCCCAGCATTTT. Protein sequence: CASSLDRVGNQPQHF.

The V gene is TRBV10-3, the J gene TRBJ2-7; TRBD1 agrees at 7 bases. The CDR3 has 16 residues. Germline V gene data show CDR1 as ENHRY and CDR2 as SYGVKD. Unmatched junction bases numbered 6, after V lost 1 base and J lost 0 bases. CDR3 protein: CAISEYPTGSSYEQYF. CDR3 bases: TGTGCCATCAGTGAGTACCCGACAGGGAGCTCCTACGAGCAGTACTTC.

The chain joins TRBV3-1 (or the pseudogene TRBV3-2) to TRBJ2-2; 12 bases fit TRBD2. The germline gives CDR1 LGHDT, CDR2 YNNKEL (reference sequence). The CDR3 is made up of 21 amino acids. Unmatched junction bases numbered 11, after V lost 0 bases and J lost 0 bases. CDR3 amino acids: CASSQDTGTRTSGTNTGELFF. Written as DNA, the CDR3 is TGTGCCAGCAGCCAAGACACAGGGACTAGGACTAGCGGGACGAACACCGGGGAGCTGTTTTTT.

This clone occurred once. The chain links TRBV9 to TRBJ1-4; 9 bases fit TRBD1. V was pared by 0 bases and J by 4 bases, with 7 bases of the junction left unmatched. Germline CDR1 reads SGDLS; CDR2 reads YYNGEE. The CDR3 is 17 amino acids. This CDR3 reads CASSVGLRGQGNEKLFF. The CDR3, as DNA: TGTGCCAGCAGCGTAGGATTGAGGGGACAGGGTAATGAAAAACTGTTTTTT.

The rearrangement links TRBV6-5 to TRBJ2-2; D remains ambiguous. Trimming removed 8 bases from V and 4 bases from J, with 14 bases in between. From germline, CDR1 is MNHEY and CDR2 SVGAGI. There are 14 residues in the CDR3. CDR3 in DNA: TGTGCCAGCCGGAGTCCCAGTGGCACCGGGGAGCTGTTTTTT. It is translated as CASRSPSGTGELFF.

V usage is TRBV7-2 and J usage is TRBJ2-3; TRBD2 agrees at 14 bases. The J segment lost 4 bases and the V segment lost 6 bases, leaving 9 bases of the junction unmatched. The CDR3 consists of 17 residues. Germline V gene sequence: CDR1 SGHTA, CDR2 FQGNSA. CDR3 in amino acids: CASRAKRLAGGPDTQYF. The CDR3 nucleotides read TGTGCCAGCAGGGCTAAAAGACTAGCGGGAGGGCCAGATACGCAGTATTTT.